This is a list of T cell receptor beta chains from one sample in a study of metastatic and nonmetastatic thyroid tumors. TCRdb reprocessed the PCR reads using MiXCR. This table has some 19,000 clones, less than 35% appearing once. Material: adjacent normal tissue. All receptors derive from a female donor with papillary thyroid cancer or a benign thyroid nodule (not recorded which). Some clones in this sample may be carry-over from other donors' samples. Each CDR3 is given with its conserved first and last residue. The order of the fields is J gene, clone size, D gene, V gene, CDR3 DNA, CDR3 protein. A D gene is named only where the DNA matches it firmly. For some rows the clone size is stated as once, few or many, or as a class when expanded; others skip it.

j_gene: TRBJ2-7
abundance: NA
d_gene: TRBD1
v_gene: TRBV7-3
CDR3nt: TGTGCCAGCAGCCACGGGACAGGGCTCGGGGAGCAGTACTTC
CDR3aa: CASSHGTGLGEQYF

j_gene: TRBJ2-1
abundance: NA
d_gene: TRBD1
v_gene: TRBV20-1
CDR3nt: TGCAGTGCTAGGTTGGGACAGGCGGCCTACAATGAGCAGTTCTTC
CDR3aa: CSARLGQAAYNEQFF

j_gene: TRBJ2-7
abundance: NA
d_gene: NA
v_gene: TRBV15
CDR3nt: TGTGCCACCAGCAGAGAACGGGTCGGGACGGGACTCGAGCAGTACTTC
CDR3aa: CATSRERVGTGLEQYF

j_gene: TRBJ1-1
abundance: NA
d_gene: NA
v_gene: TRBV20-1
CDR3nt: TGCAGTGCTCCAGTAGGGGGGTGGTACACTGAAGCTTTCTTT
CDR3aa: CSAPVGGWYTEAFF

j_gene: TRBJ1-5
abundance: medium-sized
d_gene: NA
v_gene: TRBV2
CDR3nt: TGTGCCAGCAGTCAGCCGGATGGGGCCCAGCATTTT
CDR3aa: CASSQPDGAQHF

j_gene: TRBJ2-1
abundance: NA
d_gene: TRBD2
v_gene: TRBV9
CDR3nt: TGTGCCAGCAGCGTAGGGACTAGCGGCTACAATGAGCAGTTCTTC
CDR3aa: CASSVGTSGYNEQFF

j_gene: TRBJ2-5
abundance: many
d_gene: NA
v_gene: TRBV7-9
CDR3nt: TGTGCCAGCAGACGTACTCCCCAGAAGACCCAGTACTTC
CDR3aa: CASRRTPQKTQYF

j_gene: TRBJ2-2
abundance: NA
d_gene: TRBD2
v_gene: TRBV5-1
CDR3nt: TGCGCCAGCAGCCACGGGACTAAGTCCGGGGAGCTGTTTTTT
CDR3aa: CASSHGTKSGELFF

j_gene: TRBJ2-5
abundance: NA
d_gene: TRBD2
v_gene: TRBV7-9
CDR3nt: TGTGCCAGCAGCTTTCCGGTCCGCCTAGCGGGAGAAGAGACCCAGTACTTC
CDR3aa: CASSFPVRLAGEETQYF

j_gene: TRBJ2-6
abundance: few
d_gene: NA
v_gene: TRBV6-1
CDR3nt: TGTGCCAGCACCGCAGGTGGGGCCAACGTCCTGACTTTC
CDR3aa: CASTAGGANVLTF

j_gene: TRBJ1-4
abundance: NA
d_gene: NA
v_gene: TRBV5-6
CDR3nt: TGTGCCAGCAGCCGGGCCCTCGGCGCTACTAATGAAAAACTGTTTTTT
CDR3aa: CASSRALGATNEKLFF

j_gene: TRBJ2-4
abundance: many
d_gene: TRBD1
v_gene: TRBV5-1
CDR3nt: TGCGCCAGCAGCCCAACTACAGGGGGCAACATTCAGTACTTC
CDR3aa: CASSPTTGGNIQYF

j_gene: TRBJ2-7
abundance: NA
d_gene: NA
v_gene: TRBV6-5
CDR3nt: TGTGCCAGCAGTTACTCGACCGTATACGAGCAGTACTTC
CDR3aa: CASSYSTVYEQYF

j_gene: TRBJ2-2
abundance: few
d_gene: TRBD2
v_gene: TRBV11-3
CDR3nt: TGTGCCAGCAGCTTAGGAGGACTAGCTGGCACCGGGGAGCTGTTTTTT
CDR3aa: CASSLGGLAGTGELFF

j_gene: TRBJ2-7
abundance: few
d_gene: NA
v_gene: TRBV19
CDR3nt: TGTGCCAGTAGTAACCCACCCCTAGTCGAGCAGTACTTC
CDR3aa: CASSNPPLVEQYF

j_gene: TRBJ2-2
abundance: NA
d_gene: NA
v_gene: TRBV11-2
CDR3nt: TGTGCCAGCAGCTTAATGGGGTATTCCGGGGAGCTGTTTTTT
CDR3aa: CASSLMGYSGELFF

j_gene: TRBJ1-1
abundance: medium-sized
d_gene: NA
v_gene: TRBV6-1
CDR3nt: TGTGCCAGCAGCGTTCGACAGGCTGAGTCTGAAGCTTTCTTT
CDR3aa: CASSVRQAESEAFF

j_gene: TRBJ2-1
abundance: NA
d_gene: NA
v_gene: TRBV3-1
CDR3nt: TGTGCCAGCAGCCAAGATGATGCTGGCCGCTACAATGAGCAGTTCTTC
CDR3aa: CASSQDDAGRYNEQFF

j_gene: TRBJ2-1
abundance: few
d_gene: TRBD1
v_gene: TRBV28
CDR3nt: TGTGCCAGCAGCCCCCCGTCCGGGACAGGGTTCGCCAATGAGCAGTTCTTC
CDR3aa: CASSPPSGTGFANEQFF

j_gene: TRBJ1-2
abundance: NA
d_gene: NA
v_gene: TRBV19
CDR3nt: TGTGCCAGTAGTATGACCGTTAACTATGGCTACACCTTC
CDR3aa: CASSMTVNYGYTF

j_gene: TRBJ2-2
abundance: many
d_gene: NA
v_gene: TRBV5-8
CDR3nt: TGTGCCACAAGTTGGGACACCGGGGAGCTGTTTTTT
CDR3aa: CATSWDTGELFF

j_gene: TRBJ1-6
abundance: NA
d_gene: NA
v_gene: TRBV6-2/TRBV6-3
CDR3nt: TGTGCCAGCAGTTACTCGGCGTATAATTCACCCCTCCACTTT
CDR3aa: CASSYSAYNSPLHF

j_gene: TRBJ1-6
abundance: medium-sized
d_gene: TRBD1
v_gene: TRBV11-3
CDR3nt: TGTGCCAGCAGCAGGACAGGGTCCTATAATTCACCCCTCCACTTT
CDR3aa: CASSRTGSYNSPLHF

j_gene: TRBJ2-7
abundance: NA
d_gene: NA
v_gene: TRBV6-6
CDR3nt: TGTGCCAGCAGTTCGGTAGAGGGCCTTTTTGCGGGGGCTACGTACGAGCAGTACTTC
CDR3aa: CASSSVEGLFAGATYEQYF

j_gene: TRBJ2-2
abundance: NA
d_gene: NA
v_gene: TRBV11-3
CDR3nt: TGTGCCAGCAGCTTAGATAATGGAGGCGGGGAGCTGTTTTTT
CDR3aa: CASSLDNGGGELFF

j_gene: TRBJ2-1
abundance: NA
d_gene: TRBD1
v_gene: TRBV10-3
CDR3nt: TGTGCCATCAGTCTAAAGACAGGGACGCTCAATGAGCAGTTCTTC
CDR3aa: CAISLKTGTLNEQFF

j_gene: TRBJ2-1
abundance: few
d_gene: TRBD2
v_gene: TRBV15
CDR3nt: TGTGCCACCAGCAGAGGGACTAGCGGGAGCTTCGGAAATGAGCAGTTCTTC
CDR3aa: CATSRGTSGSFGNEQFF

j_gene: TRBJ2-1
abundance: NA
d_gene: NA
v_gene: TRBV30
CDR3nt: TGTGCCTGGAGTGGTTGTGTGCAGCCGAATGAGCAGTTCTTC
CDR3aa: CAWSGCVQPNEQFF

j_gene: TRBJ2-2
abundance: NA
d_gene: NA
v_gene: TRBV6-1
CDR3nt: TGTGCCAGCAGTGTAGGTAACACCGGGGAGCTGTTTTTT
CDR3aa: CASSVGNTGELFF

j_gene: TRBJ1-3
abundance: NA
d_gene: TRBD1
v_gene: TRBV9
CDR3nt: TGTGCCAGCAGCTCAAAGAGACAGGGAGAATCTGGAAACACCATATATTTT
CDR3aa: CASSSKRQGESGNTIYF

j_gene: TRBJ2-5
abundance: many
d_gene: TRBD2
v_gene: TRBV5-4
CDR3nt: TGTGCCAGCAGGCTAGCGGGGCTTGTGGAGACCCAGTACTTC
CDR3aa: CASRLAGLVETQYF

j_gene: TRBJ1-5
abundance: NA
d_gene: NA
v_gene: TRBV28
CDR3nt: TGTGCCAGCAACTCAGCGGGACTCATACGCACGAATCAGCCCCAGCATTTT
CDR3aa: CASNSAGLIRTNQPQHF

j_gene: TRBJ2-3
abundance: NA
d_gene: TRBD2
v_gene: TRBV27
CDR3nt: TGTGCCAGCAGTTCCCGACTAGCCGGGGGCACAGATACGCAGTATTTT
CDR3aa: CASSSRLAGGTDTQYF

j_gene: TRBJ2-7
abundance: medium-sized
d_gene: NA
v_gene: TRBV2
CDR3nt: TGTGCCAGCGGTCTCCAGGGAACCTACGAGCAGTACTTC
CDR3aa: CASGLQGTYEQYF

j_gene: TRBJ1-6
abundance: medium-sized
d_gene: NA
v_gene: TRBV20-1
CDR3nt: TGCAGTGCTACTTCTGCAGGGAATTCACCCCTCCACTTT
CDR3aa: CSATSAGNSPLHF

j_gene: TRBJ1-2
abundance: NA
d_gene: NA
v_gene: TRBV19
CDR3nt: TGTGCCAGTAAAGATCAACAGAGCAACTATGGCTACACCTTC
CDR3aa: CASKDQQSNYGYTF

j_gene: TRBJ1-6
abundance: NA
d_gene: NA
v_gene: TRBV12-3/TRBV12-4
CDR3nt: TGTGCCAGCAGTTTATTCAGGGAGGATAATTCACCCCTCCACTTT
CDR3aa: CASSLFREDNSPLHF

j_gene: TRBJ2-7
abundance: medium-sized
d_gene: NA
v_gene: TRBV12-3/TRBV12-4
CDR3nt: TGTGCCAGCAGGAGGCCGGGGCACTCCTACGAGCAGTACTTC
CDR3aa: CASRRPGHSYEQYF

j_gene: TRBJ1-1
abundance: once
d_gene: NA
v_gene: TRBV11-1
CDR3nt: TGTGCCAGCAGCTTAGCAGGACAGTGGCACACTGAAGCTTTCTTT
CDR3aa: CASSLAGQWHTEAFF

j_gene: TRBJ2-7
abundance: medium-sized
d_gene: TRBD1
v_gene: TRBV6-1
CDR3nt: TGTGCCAGCCTTGAGGCAGGGGGTGCCTACGAGCAGTACTTC
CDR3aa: CASLEAGGAYEQYF

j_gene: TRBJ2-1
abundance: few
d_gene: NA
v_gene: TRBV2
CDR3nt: TGTGCCAGCAGTCCCGACCTATACAATGAGCAGTTCTTC
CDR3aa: CASSPDLYNEQFF

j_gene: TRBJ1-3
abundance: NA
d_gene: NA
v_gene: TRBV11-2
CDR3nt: TGTGCCAGCAGCTCCGGTGGAGGGCCGCCTGGAAACACCATATATTTT
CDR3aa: CASSSGGGPPGNTIYF

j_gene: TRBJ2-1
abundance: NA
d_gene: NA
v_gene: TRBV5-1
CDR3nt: TGCGCCAGCCGGACTCGGTCGGATGAGCAGTTCTTC
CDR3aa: CASRTRSDEQFF

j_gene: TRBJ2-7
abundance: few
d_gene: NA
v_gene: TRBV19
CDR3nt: TGTGCCACCACCTCCGGGAGAACGGGAGAGCAGTACTTC
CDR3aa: CATTSGRTGEQYF

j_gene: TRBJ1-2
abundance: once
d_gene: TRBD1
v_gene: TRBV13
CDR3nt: TGTGCCAGCAGCTCACGGACAGGGGGTCAAATCTATGGCTACACCTTC
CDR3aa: CASSSRTGGQIYGYTF

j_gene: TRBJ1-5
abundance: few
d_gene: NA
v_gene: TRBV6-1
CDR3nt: TGTGCCAGCAGGGGGATTGGAAATCAGCCCCAGCATTTT
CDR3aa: CASRGIGNQPQHF

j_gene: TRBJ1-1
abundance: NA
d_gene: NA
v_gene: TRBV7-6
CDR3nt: TGTGCCAGCAGCTTAAATTTTTTGGGAAGGTCTGAAGCTCTCTTC
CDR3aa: CASSLNFLGRSEALF

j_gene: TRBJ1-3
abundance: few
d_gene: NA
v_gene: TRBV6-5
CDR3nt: TGTGCCAGCAGTTACACCAGGGCCGGAAACACCATATATTTT
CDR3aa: CASSYTRAGNTIYF

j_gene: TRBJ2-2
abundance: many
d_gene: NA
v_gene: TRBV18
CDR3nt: TGTGCCAGCTCACCATTAGGGAACACCGGGGAGCTGTTTTTT
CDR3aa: CASSPLGNTGELFF

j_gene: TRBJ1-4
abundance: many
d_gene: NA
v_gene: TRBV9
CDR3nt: TGTGCCAGCAGCGCCGAGGGGGTCACGGGGGAAAAACTGTTTTTT
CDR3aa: CASSAEGVTGEKLFF

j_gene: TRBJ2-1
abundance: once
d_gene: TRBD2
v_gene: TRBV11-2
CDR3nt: TGTGCCAGCAGCTTAGGGGCGACTAGCCTCCCTTTCTACAATGAGCAGTTCTTC
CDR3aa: CASSLGATSLPFYNEQFF

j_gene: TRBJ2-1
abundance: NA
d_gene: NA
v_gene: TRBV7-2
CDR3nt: TGTGCCAGCAGCTTAGCGGGACTCTCCTACAATGAGCAGTTCTTC
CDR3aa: CASSLAGLSYNEQFF

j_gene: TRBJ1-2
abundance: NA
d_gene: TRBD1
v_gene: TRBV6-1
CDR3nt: TGTGCCAGCAGTGAACTTGGACAGGGGACTAACTATGGCTACACCTTC
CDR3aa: CASSELGQGTNYGYTF

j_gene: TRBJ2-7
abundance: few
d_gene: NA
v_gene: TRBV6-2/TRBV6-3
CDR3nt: TGTGCCAGCAGTTCCCAGGGTGAGCAGTACTTC
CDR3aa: CASSSQGEQYF

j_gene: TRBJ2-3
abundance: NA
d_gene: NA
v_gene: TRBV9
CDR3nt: TGTGCCAGCAGCGAAGAGTACACAGATACGCAGTATTTT
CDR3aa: CASSEEYTDTQYF

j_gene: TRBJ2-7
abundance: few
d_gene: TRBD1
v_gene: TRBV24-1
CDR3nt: TGTGCCACCAGTGATTCTGGGGGACAGGCCTTCTACGAGCAGTACTTC
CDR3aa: CATSDSGGQAFYEQYF

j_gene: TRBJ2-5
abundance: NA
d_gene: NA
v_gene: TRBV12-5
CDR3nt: TGTGCTAGTGCTCTCACCGGGACTTCGAAAGAGACCCAGTACTTC
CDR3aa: CASALTGTSKETQYF